Given below is one T cell receptor (beta chain) in context. Its matching antigen is unknown. TCRdb keeps only in-frame clones here, not all; method: immunoSEQ multiplex PCR. The data hold 150,000 or so clones, with approximately 90% observed a single time. Trimming took off 6 bases at V and 3 bases at J, with 12 bases between the two ends. The germline gives CDR1 MNHEY, CDR2 SVGAGI. This CDR3 comprises 13 residues. The data originate from a study of T cell responses to AZD1222 COVID-19 vaccine. Study-wide findings and caveats: The study sampled repertoires only after the peak T cell response. Close to half of all spike-specific TCRs reportedly target regions of the variants that are unmutated. Donors were mostly white British, more females; clonal diversity possibly underestimated. Spike-specific TCR repertoires showed rising breadth and depth after two AZD1222 doses.

The sequence was collected from an adult in good health. This chain uses TRBV6-5 with TRBJ2-7; D possibly corresponds to TRBD1 (6 bases). The sequences come from peripheral blood, collected on day 0 of AZD1222 vaccination. This CDR3 is CASRSRDNYEQYF. Written as DNA, the CDR3 is TGTGCCAGCAGAAGCCGGGACAACTACGAGCAGTACTTC.